This T cell receptor (beta chain) was found in a study of blood T cell repertoires in COVID-19. Study-wide context: PBMCs, B-cell-depleted T cells, or T cells were the source of the cDNA or gDNA that made up the material.

Assay used: immunoSEQ multiplex PCR; TCRdb lists only in-frame clones, some missing. The table includes some 130,000 clones, about four fifths detected once. Germline V gene lookup returns CDR1 SGDLS and CDR2 YYNGEE. This CDR3 contains 16 residues. Germline trimming cut 0 bases from V and 0 bases from J; bases unmatched to any gene: 0. This chain connects TRBV9 to TRBJ2-2; TRBD2 agrees at 9 bases. The sequencing sample was made of peripheral blood. The TCR sequence derives from a human donor in a cohort sampled during active COVID-19. CDR3: CASSVGLAANTGELFF. The CDR3 DNA is TGTGCCAGCAGCGTAGGACTAGCGGCGAACACCGGGGAGCTGTTTTTT.